This TCR beta chain was identified in a study of blood T cell repertoires in COVID-19. Study-wide background: Whether acute or convalescent, the COVID-19 samples came from the United States, Italy and Spain. Nucleic acid was either cDNA or gDNA, and it came from T cells, B-cell-depleted T cells, or PBMCs.

This CDR3 is built from 15 residues. CDR1 and CDR2 from the germline V gene are SEHNR and FQNEAQ (reference sequence). Trimming took 4 bases from V and 5 from J; bases not matched to a gene: 9. Source study methods: Amplification with reference gene primers provided the estimates of nucleated cell counts. The protocol was immunoSEQ multiplex PCR, while the TCRdb copy is restricted to in-frame clones and leaves out a portion. That table supplies the V and J calls and clone size; D and trimming were determined from the DNA. The profile shows 50,000 or so clones, 65% to 90% of them singletons. Sample: peripheral blood. The chain combines TRBV7-9 with TRBJ2-7; TRBD2 agrees at 9 bases. This TCR was recovered from a middle-aged man with acute or convalescent COVID-19. The CDR3 sequence is CASSSQRGEGDEQYF. As DNA, the CDR3 is TGTGCCAGCAGCTCCCAGCGGGGGGAAGGGGACGAGCAGTACTTC.